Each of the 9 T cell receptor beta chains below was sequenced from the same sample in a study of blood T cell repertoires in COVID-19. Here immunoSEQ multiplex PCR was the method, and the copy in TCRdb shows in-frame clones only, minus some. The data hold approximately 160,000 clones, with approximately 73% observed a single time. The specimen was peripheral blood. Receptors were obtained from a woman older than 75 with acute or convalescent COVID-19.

CDR3 coding DNA: TGTGCCAGCAGCCTGACATCCTACGAGCAGTACTTC. This sequence encodes CASSLTSYEQYF. The chain joins TRBV3-1 (or the pseudogene TRBV3-2) to TRBJ2-7; D gene unclear. Deletions cut 4 bases from V and 1 base from J, with 5 bases between. Germline V gene data show CDR1 as LGHDT and CDR2 as YNNKEL (reference sequence). This CDR3 has 12 residues.

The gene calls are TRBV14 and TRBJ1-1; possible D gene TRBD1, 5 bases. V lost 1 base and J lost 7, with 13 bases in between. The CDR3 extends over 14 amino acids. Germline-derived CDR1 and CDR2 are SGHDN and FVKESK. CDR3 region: CASSQGQGSREAFF. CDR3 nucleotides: TGTGCCAGCAGCCAAGGGCAGGGATCACGTGAAGCTTTCTTT. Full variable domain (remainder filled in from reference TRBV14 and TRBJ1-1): EAGVTQFPSHSVIEKGQTVTLRCDPISGHDNLYWYRRVMGKEIKFLLHFVKESKQDESGMPNNRFLAERTGGTYSTLKVQPAELEDSGVYFCASSQGQGSREAFFGQGTRLTVV.

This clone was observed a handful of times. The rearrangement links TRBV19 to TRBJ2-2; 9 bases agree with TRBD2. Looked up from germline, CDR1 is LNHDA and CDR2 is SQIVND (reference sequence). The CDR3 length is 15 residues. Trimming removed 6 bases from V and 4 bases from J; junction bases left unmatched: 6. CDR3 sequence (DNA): TGTGCCAGTAGGCGCGGGGGGGCTTTCACCGGGGAGCTGTTTTTT. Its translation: CASRRGGAFTGELFF.

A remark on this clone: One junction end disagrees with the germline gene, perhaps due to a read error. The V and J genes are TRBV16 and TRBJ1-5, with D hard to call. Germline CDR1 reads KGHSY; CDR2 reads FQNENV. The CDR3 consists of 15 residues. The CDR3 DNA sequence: TGTGCCAGCAGTCAAACCATGCCCGCTGGGCAGCCCCAACATTTT. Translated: CASSQTMPAGQPQHF.

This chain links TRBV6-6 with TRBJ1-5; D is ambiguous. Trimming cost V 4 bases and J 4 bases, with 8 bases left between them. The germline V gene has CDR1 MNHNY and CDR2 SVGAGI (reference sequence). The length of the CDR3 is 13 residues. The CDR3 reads CASSSPQNQPQHF. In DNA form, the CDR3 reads TGTGCCAGCAGTTCCCCACAGAATCAGCCCCAGCATTTT.

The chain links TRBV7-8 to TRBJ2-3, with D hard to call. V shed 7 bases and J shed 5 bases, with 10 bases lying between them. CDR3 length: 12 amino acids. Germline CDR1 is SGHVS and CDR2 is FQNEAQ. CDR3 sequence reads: CASNGLRDTQYF. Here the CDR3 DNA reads TGTGCCAGCAATGGGCTGAGAGATACGCAGTATTTT.

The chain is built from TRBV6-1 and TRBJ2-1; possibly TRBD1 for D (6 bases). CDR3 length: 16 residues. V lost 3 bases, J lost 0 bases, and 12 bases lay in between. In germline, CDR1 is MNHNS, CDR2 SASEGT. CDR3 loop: CASSEYRAPSYNEQFF. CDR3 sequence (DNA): TGTGCCAGCAGTGAGTACAGGGCCCCCTCCTACAATGAGCAGTTCTTC.

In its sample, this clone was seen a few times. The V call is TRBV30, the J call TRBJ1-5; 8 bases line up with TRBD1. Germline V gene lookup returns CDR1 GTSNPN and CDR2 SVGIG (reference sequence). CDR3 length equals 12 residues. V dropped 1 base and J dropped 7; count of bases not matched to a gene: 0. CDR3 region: CAWSGQGQPQHF. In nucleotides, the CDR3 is TGTGCCTGGAGTGGACAGGGGCAGCCCCAGCATTTT.

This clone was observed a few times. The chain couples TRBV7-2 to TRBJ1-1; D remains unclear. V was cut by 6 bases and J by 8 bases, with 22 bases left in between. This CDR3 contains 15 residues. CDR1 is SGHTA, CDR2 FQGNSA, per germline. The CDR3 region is CASRRSLGVGAEAFF. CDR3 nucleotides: TGTGCCAGCAGGCGGAGCCTCGGGGTCGGAGCGGAAGCTTTCTTT.